These 5 T cell receptor beta chains were sequenced from one sample in a study of glioma-infiltrating T cells (dated by TCRdb to between 2015 and 2016). The data were produced on an Illumina MiSeq. The iRepertoire nested amplicon-rescue multiplex PCR (arm-PCR) platform was used to amplify TCR alpha and beta CDR3 regions from RNA. Starting from the raw public reads, TCRdb applied fastp trimming at Q25, assembled clones with MiXCR and retained in-frame beta chains. Each CDR3 protein appears once, grouped with its most common genes and DNA. The sample has 150,000 to 200,000 distinct CDR3 sequences on record, around 40% of them singletons. The ten largest clonotypes hold 4% to 6.5% of the sample. The sequenced sample was glioma tissue, nonneoplastic brain tissue, or PBMCs (not recorded which). The source is a human donor with low-grade glioma or glioblastoma, undergoing nonglioma brain surgery, or in good health (not recorded which).

This clonotype was recorded once. This sequence may be a read error, since a much larger clone differs from it by one base. This rearrangement joins TRBV20-1 to TRBJ2-3; D gene uncertain. From germline, CDR1 is DFQATT and CDR2 SNEGSKA (reference sequence). This CDR3 region has 15 residues. Trimming pared 6 bases from V and 5 bases from J, leaving 21 bases between. The CDR3 is CSARLLSYQVDTQYF. CDR3 DNA: TGCAGTGCGCGGCTATTAAGTTACCAAGTAGATACGCAGTATTTT.

As concerns this clonotype: This may stem from a read error, because a much larger clone lies one nucleotide away. The V gene is TRBV2, the J gene TRBJ2-6; D uncertain. Germline V gene data show CDR1 as SNHLY and CDR2 as FYNNEI. The CDR3 is 12 amino acids. V was pared by 8 bases and J by 6 bases, with 8 bases between. The CDR3 sequence: CASSVEANVLTF. The CDR3 nucleotides are TGTGCCAGCTCTGTTGAGGCCAACGTCCTGACTTTC.

This clonotype showed up many times. V usage is TRBV4-2 and J usage is TRBJ2-3; unclear D gene. The V gene lost 1 base and the J gene lost 5 bases, with 16 bases spanning the gap. This CDR3 is built from 16 residues. CDR1 is LGHNA, CDR2 YNFKEQ, per germline. DNA of the CDR3: TGTGCCAGCAGCCAAGTTGGAGACCATAGGGTAGATACGCAGTATTTT. Amino acid sequence: CASSQVGDHRVDTQYF.

V and J are TRBV11-2 and TRBJ2-1; D may be TRBD2 (6 bases). V dropped 8 bases and J dropped 8 bases, with 19 bases sitting between them. The CDR3 contains 14 residues. Germline CDR1 reads SGHAT; CDR2 reads FQNNGV. This CDR3 reads CASGSPTSNHEQFF. CDR3 DNA: TGTGCCAGCGGATCACCTACTAGCAACCATGAGCAGTTCTTC.

The chain combines TRBV12-3 or TRBV12-4 with TRBJ2-7; possible D gene TRBD2, 5 bases. V was pared by 6 bases and J by 3 bases, with 12 bases between. The CDR3 runs 13 residues. CDR3 sequence: CASRDSTFYEQYF. The CDR3 DNA reads as TGTGCCAGCAGGGACTCAACCTTCTACGAGCAGTACTTC.